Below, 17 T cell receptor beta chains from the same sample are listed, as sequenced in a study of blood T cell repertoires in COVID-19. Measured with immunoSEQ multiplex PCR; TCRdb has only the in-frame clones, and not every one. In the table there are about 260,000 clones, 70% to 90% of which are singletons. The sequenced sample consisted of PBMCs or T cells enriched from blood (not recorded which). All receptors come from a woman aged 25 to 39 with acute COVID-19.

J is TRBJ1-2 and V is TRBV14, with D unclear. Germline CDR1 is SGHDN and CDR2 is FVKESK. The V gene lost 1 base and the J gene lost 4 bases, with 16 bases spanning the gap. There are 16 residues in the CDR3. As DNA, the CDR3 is TGTGCCAGCAGCCAAGGGGCCTTGAGGGCTGGCTATGGCTACACCTTC. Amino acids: CASSQGALRAGYGYTF.

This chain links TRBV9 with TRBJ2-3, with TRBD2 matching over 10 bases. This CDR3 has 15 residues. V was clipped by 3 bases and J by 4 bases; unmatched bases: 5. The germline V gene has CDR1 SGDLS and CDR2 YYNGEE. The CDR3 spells CASSASGRAADTQYF. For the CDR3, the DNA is TGTGCCAGCAGCGCGAGCGGGAGGGCCGCAGATACGCAGTATTTT.

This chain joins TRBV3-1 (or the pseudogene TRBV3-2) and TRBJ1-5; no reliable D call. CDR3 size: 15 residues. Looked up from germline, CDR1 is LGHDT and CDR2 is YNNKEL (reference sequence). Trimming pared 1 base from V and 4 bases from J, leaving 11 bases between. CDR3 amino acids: CASSQGPQSNQPQHF. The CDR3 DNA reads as TGTGCCAGCAGCCAAGGTCCTCAGTCAAATCAGCCCCAGCATTTT.

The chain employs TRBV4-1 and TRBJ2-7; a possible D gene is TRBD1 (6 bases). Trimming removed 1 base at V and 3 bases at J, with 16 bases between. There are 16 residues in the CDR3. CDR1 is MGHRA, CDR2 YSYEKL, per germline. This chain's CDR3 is CASSQGASTGYYEQYF. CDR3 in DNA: TGCGCCAGCAGCCAAGGCGCATCGACAGGATACTACGAGCAGTACTTC.

The chain's CDR3 is CASSLTQSSYNEQFF. The CDR3 DNA reads as TGTGCCAGCAGCCTGACACAAAGCTCCTACAATGAGCAGTTCTTC. The gene calls are TRBV7-3 and TRBJ2-1, with D uncertain. This CDR3 is 15 amino acids long. Per germline, CDR1 SGHTA and CDR2 FQGTGA. V lost 5 bases and J lost 0, with 11 bases in between. Complete variable domain (other parts from reference TRBV7-3 and TRBJ2-1): GAGVSQTPSNKVTEKGKYVELRCDPISGHTALYWYRQSLGQGPEFLIYFQGTGAADDSGLPNDRFFAVRPEGSVSTLKIQRTERGDSAVYLCASSLTQSSYNEQFFGPGTRLTVL.

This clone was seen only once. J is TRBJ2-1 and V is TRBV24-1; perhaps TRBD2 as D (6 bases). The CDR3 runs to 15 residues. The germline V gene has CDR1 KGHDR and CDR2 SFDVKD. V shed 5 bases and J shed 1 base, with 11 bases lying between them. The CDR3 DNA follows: TGTGCCACCAGTGGGGTAGCGGTGTCCTACAATGAGCAGTTCTTC. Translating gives CATSGVAVSYNEQFF.

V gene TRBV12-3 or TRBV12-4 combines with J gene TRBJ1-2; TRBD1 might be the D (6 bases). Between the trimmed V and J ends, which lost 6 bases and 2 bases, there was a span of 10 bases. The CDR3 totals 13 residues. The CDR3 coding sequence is TGTGCCAGCAGCGAGGACAGAAACTATGGCTACACCTTC. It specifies CASSEDRNYGYTF.

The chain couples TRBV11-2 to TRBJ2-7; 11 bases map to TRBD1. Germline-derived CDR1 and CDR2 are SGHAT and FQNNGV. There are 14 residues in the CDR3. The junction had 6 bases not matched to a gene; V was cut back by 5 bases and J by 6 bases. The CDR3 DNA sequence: TGTGCCAGCAGCCCGGAGGACAGGGGGCTCGAGCAGTACTTC. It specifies CASSPEDRGLEQYF.

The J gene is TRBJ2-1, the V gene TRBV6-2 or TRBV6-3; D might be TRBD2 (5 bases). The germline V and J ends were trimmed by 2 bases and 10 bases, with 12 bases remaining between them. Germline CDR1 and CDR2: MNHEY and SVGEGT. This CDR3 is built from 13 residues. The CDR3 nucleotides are TGTGCCAGCAGTTACGGGCTAGCTGAAGAGCAGTTCTTC. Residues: CASSYGLAEEQFF.

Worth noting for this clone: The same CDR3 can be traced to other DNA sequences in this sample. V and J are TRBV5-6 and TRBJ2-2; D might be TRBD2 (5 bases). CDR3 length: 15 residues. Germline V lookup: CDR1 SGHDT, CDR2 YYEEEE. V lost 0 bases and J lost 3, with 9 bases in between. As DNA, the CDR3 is TGTGCCAGCAGCTTGGTAGTCGGGGACACCGGGGAGCTGTTTTTT. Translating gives CASSLVVGDTGELFF.

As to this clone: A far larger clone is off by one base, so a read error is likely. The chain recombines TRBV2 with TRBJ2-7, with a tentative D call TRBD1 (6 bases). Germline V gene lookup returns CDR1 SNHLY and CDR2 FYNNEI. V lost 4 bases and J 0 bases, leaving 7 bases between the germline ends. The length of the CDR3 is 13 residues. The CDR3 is CASSVDSSYEQYF. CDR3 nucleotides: TGTGCCAGCAGTGTGGACAGCTCCTACGAGCAGTACTTC. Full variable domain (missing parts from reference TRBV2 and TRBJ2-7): EPEVTQTPSHQVTQMGQEVILRCVPISNHLYFYWYRQILGQKVEFLVSFYNNEISEKSEIFDDQFSVERPDGSNFTLKIRSTKLEDSAMYFCASSVDSSYEQYFGPGTRLTVT.

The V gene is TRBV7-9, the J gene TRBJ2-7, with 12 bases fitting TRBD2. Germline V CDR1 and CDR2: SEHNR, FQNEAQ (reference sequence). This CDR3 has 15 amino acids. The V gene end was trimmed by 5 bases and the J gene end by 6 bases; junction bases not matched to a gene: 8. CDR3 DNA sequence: TGTGCCAGCAGCGGATCTAGCGGGAGGGCCGTCGAGCAGTACTTC. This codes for CASSGSSGRAVEQYF.

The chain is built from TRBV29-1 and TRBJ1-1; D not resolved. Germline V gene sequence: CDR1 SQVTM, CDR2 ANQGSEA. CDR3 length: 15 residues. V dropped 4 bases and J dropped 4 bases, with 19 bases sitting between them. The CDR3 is CSVAYVGREGTEAFF. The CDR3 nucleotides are TGCAGCGTTGCATATGTAGGGAGGGAAGGCACTGAAGCTTTCTTT.

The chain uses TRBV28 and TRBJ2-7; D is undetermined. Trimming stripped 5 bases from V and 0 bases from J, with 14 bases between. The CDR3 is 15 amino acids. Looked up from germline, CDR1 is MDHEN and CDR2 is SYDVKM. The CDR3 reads CASSKESYPSYEQYF. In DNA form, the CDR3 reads TGTGCCAGCAGTAAAGAGTCATACCCCTCCTACGAGCAGTACTTC.

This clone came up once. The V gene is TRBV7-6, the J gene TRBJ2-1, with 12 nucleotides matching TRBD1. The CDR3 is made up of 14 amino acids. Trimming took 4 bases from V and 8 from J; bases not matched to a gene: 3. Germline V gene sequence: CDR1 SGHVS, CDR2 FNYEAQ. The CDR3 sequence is CASSWGQGADEQFF. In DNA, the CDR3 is TGTGCCAGCAGCTGGGGACAGGGGGCGGATGAGCAGTTCTTC. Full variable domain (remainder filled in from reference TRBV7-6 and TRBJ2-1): GAGVSQSPRYKVTKRGQDVALRCDPISGHVSLYWYRQALGQGPEFLTYFNYEAQQDKSGLPNDRFSAERPEGSISTLTIQRTEQRDSAMYRCASSWGQGADEQFFGPGTRLTVL.

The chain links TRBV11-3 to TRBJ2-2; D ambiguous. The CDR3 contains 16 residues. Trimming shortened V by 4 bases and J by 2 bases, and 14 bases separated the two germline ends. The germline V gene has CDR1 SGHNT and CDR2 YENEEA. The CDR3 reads CASSSSFAKNTGELFF. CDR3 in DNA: TGTGCCAGCAGCTCCTCTTTTGCGAAAAACACCGGGGAGCTGTTTTTT.

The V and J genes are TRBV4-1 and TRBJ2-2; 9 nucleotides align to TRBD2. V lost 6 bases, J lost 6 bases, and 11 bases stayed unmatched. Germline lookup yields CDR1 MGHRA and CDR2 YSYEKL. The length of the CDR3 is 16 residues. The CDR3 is CASRGVAGVFAGELFF. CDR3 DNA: TGCGCCAGCAGAGGGGTAGCGGGAGTGTTTGCCGGGGAGCTGTTTTTT.